This record covers a single T cell receptor beta chain. The method was immunoSEQ multiplex PCR; TCRdb's version includes in-frame clones alone and lacks a portion of them. The top ten clones hold roughly 6.7% of a sample with 75,000 to 90,000 clones, 89% of them seen once. The data belong to a study of control samples from healthy donors and cancer patients. The CDR3 runs to 16 residues. Germline V gene data show CDR1 as KGHSH and CDR2 as LQKENI. V lost 3 bases and J 3 bases, leaving 14 bases between the germline ends. The material sequenced was blood. The sequence derives from a man aged 50 or older in good health. This rearrangement joins TRBV18 to TRBJ2-2; possibly TRBD1 for D (7 bases). The CDR3 reads CASSPQGGRDTGELFF. The CDR3 DNA reads TGTGCCAGCTCACCCCAGGGGGGTCGAGACACCGGGGAGCTGTTTTTT.